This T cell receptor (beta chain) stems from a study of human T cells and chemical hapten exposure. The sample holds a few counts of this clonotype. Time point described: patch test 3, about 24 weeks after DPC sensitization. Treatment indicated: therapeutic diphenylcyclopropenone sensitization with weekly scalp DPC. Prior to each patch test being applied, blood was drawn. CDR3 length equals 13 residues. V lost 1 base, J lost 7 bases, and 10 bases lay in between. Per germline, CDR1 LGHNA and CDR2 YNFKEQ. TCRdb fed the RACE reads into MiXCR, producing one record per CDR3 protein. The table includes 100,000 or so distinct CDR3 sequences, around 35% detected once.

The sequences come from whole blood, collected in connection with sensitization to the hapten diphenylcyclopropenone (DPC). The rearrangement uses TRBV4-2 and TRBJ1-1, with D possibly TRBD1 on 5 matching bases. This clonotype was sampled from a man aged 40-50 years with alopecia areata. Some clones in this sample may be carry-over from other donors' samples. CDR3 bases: TGTGCCAGCAGCCAAGGCGGACAACTTGAAGCTTTCTTT. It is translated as CASSQGGQLEAFF.